The text below deals with one TCR beta chain. Its antigen is not identified. The record originates from a study of cytomegalovirus exposure and HLA in healthy donors. Study as a whole: Researchers found that more than 70% of just under 400 genotyped donors fell within the Caucasian-associated ancestry cluster.

Study-level findings and limits: Previously analyzed data showed that most TCR beta V segments were productive at a frequency of about 87% or about 30%. Three CMV-associated chains were confirmed in vitro to be specific for CMV antigens. Reports described diagnosis of cytomegalovirus status by the classifier as highly specific and sensitive.

The PCR contained 60 Vbeta and 13 Jbeta primers. Method: immunoSEQ multiplex PCR; TCRdb's copy keeps in-frame clones and lacks some. Its table records around 140,000 clones. CDR3 length equals 15 residues. After removal of 3 bases from V and 4 bases from J, the junction contained 6 bases not matched to a gene. Per the germline V gene, CDR1 is SGHNT and CDR2 is YYREEE (reference sequence). The source is a woman under 30 in good health and CMV-seronegative. Material for sequencing was PBMCs. The chain employs TRBV5-4 and TRBJ2-1; TRBD2 agrees at 8 bases. The CDR3 sequence: CASSYSGNIYNEQFF. Written as DNA, the CDR3 is TGTGCCAGCAGCTATAGCGGGAACATTTACAATGAGCAGTTCTTC.